What follows are 10 T cell receptor beta chains derived from one specimen sequenced in a study of spatial heterogeneity in lung cancer. Documented time point: sample taken at primary tumor resection. TCRdb recomputed calls from the 5' RACE reads with MiXCR, one row per CDR3 protein. The table shows approximately 25,000 distinct CDR3 sequences, with 7% occurring only once. The sequences come from PBMCs, collected at surgery. The receptors were gathered from a male donor with early-stage non-small cell lung cancer.

The gene calls are TRBV29-1 and TRBJ2-7; 8 bases align to TRBD1. The germline V gene has CDR1 SQVTM and CDR2 ANQGSEA. The CDR3 is 13 residues long. With V trimmed by 3 bases and J by 6 bases, 7 bases remained unmatched. The CDR3 loop reads CSVEDDRGTEQYF. The DNA of the CDR3 is TGCAGCGTTGAGGATGACAGGGGTACCGAGCAGTACTTC.

This clonotype was seen repeatedly, ten times or more. The chain carries TRBV7-2 and TRBJ2-1; D may be TRBD2 (5 bases). Looked up from germline, CDR1 is SGHTA and CDR2 is FQGNSA. V dropped 1 base and J dropped 7 bases, with 8 bases sitting between them. CDR3 length: 13 residues. The CDR3 nucleotides are TGTGCCAGCAGCTTAGTACGGGGAAATGAGCAGTTCTTC. Protein product: CASSLVRGNEQFF.

This clonotype came up a few times. This rearrangement joins TRBV29-1 to TRBJ2-7; D not resolved. This CDR3 has 11 residues. From germline, CDR1 is SQVTM and CDR2 ANQGSEA. Trimming took off 6 bases at V and 5 bases at J, with 11 bases between the two ends. The CDR3 is CSVATLNEQYF. CDR3 sequence (DNA): TGCAGCGTCGCTACTTTGAACGAGCAGTACTTC.

This clonotype was counted ten times or more. The genes are TRBV12-3 or TRBV12-4 and TRBJ1-1; perhaps TRBD1 as D (6 bases). This CDR3 comprises 14 residues. V was pared by 9 bases and J by 3 bases, with 17 bases between. The CDR3 loop reads CASLRQGLDTEAFF. DNA for the CDR3: TGTGCCAGTTTACGGCAGGGGTTGGACACTGAAGCTTTCTTT.

This clonotype was seen at least ten times. J is TRBJ2-5 and V is TRBV18; D not certain. V lost 3 bases and J lost 1, with 9 bases in between. The CDR3 has 14 residues. Germline lookup yields CDR1 KGHSH and CDR2 LQKENI. CDR3 in DNA: TGTGCCAGCTCACCGAGTCATTCCCAAGAGACCCAGTACTTC. Its translation is CASSPSHSQETQYF. The full variable domain, its missing parts supplied by reference TRBV18 and TRBJ2-5, is NAGVMQNPRHLVRRRGQEARLRCSPMKGHSHVYWYRQLPEEGLKFMVYLQKENIIDESGMPKERFSAEFPKEGPSILRIQQVVRGDSAAYFCASSPSHSQETQYFGPGTRLLVL.

In its sample, this clonotype is medium-sized. The J gene is TRBJ2-3, the V gene TRBV10-3, with 12 bases lining up with TRBD2. V trimming: 7 bases; J trimming: 4 bases; junction bases outside the gene matches: 6. The CDR3 loop spans 15 amino acids. CDR1 is ENHRY, CDR2 SYGVKD, per germline. This CDR3 is CAIKTSGSRADTQYF. CDR3 nucleotides: TGTGCCATCAAGACTAGCGGGAGTAGGGCAGATACGCAGTATTTT.

This clonotype was counted ten times or more. The chain uses TRBV28 and TRBJ1-2, with D maybe TRBD1 (6 bases). With 5 bases removed from V and 5 bases from J, the gap between germline ends came to 18 bases. Per the germline V gene, CDR1 is MDHEN and CDR2 is SYDVKM. The CDR3 has 15 amino acids. The CDR3 here is CASSEQGRSGYGYTF. CDR3 DNA sequence: TGTGCCAGCAGTGAACAGGGTCGCTCTGGATATGGCTACACCTTC.

This clonotype occurred many times. The chain links TRBV27 to TRBJ1-5; D gene uncertain. Trimming took 0 bases from V and 4 from J, leaving 10 bases between them. Germline V gene data show CDR1 as MNHEY and CDR2 as SMNVEV (reference sequence). The CDR3 runs to 15 residues. CDR3 residues: CASSLSGGRNQPQHF. The CDR3 DNA reads TGTGCCAGCAGTTTATCGGGCGGTCGGAATCAGCCCCAGCATTTT.

This clonotype was counted ten times or more. The chain links TRBV5-1 to TRBJ2-3; 9 bases fit TRBD2. J lost 2 bases, V lost 4 bases, and 8 bases had no gene match. The V gene's germline CDR1 is SGHRS and CDR2 YFSETQ. This CDR3 comprises 16 residues. DNA for the CDR3: TGCGCCAGCAGCCAGCCGGGACTAGCTTCCACAGATACGCAGTATTTT. Its translation is CASSQPGLASTDTQYF.

This clonotype was seen at least ten times. The chain carries TRBV2 and TRBJ1-5; D is perhaps TRBD1 (6 bases). CDR1 is SNHLY, CDR2 FYNNEI, per germline. The V and J ends lost 6 bases and 1 base respectively, with 13 bases between them. The CDR3 has 15 residues. The CDR3 here is CASSREQGSNQPQHF. CDR3 coding DNA: TGTGCCAGCAGCAGGGAACAGGGAAGCAATCAGCCCCAGCATTTT.